This T cell receptor (beta chain) was profiled in a study of OX40 agonist ivuxolimab in advanced cancers. The overall study: Three patients got partial responses; one had hepatocellular carcinoma and two had cutaneous melanoma.

TCRdb's table, derived via immunoSEQ multiplex PCR, lists solely in-frame clones and lacks some. The table records tens of thousands of clones, 86% of them present only once. Germline values: CDR1 KGHSH, CDR2 LQKENI. J was trimmed by 4 bases and V by 6 bases; bases with no gene match: 5. The CDR3 length is 14 residues. The source material was CD4+ or CD8+ T cells sorted from blood, sampled in a trial of the OX40 agonist ivuxolimab. V gene TRBV18 combines with J gene TRBJ1-1; 10 bases match TRBD1. The clonotype originates from an adult with an advanced solid tumor such as melanoma, head and neck, liver or kidney cancer. CDR3 loop: CASSQGQGGTEAFF. CDR3 coding DNA: TGTGCCAGCTCCCAAGGACAGGGGGGCACTGAAGCTTTCTTT.